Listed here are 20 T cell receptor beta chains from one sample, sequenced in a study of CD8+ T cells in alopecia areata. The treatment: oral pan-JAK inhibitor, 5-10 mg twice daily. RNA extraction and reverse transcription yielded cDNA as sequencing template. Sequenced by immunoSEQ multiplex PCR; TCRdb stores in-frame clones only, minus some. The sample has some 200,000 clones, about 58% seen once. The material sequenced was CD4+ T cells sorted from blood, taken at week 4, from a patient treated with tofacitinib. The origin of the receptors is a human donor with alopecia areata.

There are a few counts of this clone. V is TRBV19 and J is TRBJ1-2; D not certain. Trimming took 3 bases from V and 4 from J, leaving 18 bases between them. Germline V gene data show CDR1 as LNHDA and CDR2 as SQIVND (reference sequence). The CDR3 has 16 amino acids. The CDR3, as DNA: TGTGCCAGTAGTATTAATTCAGCTACCGACTTCTATGGCTACACCTTC. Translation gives CASSINSATDFYGYTF.

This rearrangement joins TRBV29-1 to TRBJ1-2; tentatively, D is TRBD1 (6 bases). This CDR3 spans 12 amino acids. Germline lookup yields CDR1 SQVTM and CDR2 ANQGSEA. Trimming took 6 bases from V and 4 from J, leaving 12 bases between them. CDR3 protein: CSVQDSRYGYTF. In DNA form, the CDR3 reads TGCAGCGTCCAGGACAGCCGCTATGGCTACACCTTC.

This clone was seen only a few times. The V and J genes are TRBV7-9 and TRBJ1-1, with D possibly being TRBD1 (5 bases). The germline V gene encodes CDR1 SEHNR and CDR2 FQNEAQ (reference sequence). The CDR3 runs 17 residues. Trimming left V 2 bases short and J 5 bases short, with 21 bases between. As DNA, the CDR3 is TGTGCCAGCAGCTTAAGCCCCTTGGGGGGGAGTTGGACTGAAGCTTTCTTT. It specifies CASSLSPLGGSWTEAFF.

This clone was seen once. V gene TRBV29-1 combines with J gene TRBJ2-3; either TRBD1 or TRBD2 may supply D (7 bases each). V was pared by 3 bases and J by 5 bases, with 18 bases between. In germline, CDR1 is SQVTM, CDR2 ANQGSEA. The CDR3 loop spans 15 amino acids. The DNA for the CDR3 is TGCAGCGTTGAGTCAGGGGGGGGGCGGCAAGATACGCAGTATTTT. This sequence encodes CSVESGGGRQDTQYF.

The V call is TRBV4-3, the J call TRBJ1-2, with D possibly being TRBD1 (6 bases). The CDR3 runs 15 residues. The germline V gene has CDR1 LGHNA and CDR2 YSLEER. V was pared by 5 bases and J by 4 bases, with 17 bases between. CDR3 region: CASSSRKGGGYGYTF. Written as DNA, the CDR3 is TGCGCCAGCAGCTCCCGGAAGGGGGGAGGCTATGGCTACACCTTC.

Here the CDR3 DNA reads TGTGCCAGCAGCCCGATGTTCCGGGACTATGGCTACACCTTC. As protein: CASSPMFRDYGYTF. The V call is TRBV7-6, the J call TRBJ1-2; D gene ambiguous. The germline V gene has CDR1 SGHVS and CDR2 FNYEAQ. The CDR3 is 14 residues long. V was shortened by 5 bases and J by 3 bases, with 13 bases between the two germline ends.

CDR3 nucleotide sequence: TGCGCCAGCAGCCAAGAGCCAGGGAATTCACCCCTCCACTTT. Its protein product is CASSQEPGNSPLHF. This rearrangement joins TRBV4-3 to TRBJ1-6, with D possibly TRBD1 on 5 matching bases. CDR1 and CDR2 (germline): LGHNA, YSLEER. The germline V and J ends were trimmed by 0 bases and 7 bases, with 7 bases remaining between them. This CDR3 is built from 14 residues.

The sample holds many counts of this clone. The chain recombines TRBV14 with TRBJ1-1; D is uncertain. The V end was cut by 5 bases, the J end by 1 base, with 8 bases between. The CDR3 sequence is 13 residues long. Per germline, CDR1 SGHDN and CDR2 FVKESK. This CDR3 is CASSYTENTEAFF. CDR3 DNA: TGTGCCAGCAGCTATACAGAGAACACTGAAGCTTTCTTT.

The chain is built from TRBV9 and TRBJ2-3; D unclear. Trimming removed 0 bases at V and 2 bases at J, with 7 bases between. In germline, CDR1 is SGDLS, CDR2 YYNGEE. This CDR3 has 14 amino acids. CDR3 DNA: TGTGCCAGCAGCGTAGGGACGATCACAGATACGCAGTATTTT. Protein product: CASSVGTITDTQYF. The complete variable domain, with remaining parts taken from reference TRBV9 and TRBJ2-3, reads DSGVTQTPKHLITATGQRVTLRCSPRSGDLSVYWYQQSLDQGLQFLIQYYNGEERAKGNILERFSAQQFPDLHSELNLSSLELGDSALYFCASSVGTITDTQYFGPGTRLTVL.

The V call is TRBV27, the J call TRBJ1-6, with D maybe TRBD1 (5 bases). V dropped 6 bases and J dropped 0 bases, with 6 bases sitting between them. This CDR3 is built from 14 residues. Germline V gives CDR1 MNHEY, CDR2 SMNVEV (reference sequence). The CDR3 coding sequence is TGTGCCAGCAGACAGGACTCCTATAATTCACCCCTCCACTTT. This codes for CASRQDSYNSPLHF.

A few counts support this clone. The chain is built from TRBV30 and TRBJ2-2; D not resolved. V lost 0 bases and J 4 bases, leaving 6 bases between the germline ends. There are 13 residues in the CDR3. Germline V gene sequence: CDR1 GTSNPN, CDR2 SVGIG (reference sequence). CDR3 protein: CAWSVIGTGELFF. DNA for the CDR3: TGTGCCTGGAGTGTTATAGGCACCGGGGAGCTGTTTTTT.

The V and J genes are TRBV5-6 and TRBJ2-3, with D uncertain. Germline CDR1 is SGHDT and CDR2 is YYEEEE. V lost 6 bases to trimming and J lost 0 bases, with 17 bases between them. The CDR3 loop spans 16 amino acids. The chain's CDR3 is CASTFAQTLSTDTQYF. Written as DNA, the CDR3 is TGTGCCAGCACCTTTGCACAGACCCTAAGCACAGATACGCAGTATTTT.

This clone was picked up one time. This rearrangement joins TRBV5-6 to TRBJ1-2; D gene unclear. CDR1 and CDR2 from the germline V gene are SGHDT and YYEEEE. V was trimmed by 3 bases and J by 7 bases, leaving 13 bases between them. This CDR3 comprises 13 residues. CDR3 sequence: CASSYPSAAGYTF. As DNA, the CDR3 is TGTGCCAGCAGCTACCCCTCGGCAGCTGGCTACACCTTC.

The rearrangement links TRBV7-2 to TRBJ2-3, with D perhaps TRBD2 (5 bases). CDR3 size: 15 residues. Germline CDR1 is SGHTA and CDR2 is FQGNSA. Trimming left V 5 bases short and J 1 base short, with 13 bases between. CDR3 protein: CASSPLSGGTDTQYF. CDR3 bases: TGTGCCAGCAGCCCCCTCTCCGGGGGCACAGATACGCAGTATTTT.

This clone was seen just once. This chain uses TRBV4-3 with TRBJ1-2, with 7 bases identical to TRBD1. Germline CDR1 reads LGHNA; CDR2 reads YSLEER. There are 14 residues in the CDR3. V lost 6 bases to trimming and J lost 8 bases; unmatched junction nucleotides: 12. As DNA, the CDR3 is TGCGCCAGCAGGAAGGCAGGGGGAGAAGAAGGCTACACCTTC. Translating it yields CASRKAGGEEGYTF.

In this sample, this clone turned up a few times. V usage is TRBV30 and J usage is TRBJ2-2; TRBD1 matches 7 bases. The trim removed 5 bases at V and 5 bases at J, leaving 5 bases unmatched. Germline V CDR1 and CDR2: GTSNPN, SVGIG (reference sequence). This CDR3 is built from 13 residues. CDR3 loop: CAWQGVRTGELFF. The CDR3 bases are TGTGCCTGGCAGGGGGTTAGGACCGGGGAGCTGTTTTTT. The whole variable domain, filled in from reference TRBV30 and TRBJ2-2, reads SQTIHQWPATLVQPVGSPLSLECTVEGTSNPNLYWYRQAAGRGLQLLFYSVGIGQISSEVPQNLSASRPQDRQFILSSKKLLLSDSGFYLCAWQGVRTGELFFGEGSRLTVL.

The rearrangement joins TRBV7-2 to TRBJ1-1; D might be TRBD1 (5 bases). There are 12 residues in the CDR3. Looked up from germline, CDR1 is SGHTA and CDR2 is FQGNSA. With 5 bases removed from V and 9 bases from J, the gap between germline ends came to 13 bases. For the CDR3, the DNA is TGTGCCAGCAGCGACGACAGCGGCCAAGCTTTCTTT. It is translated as CASSDDSGQAFF.

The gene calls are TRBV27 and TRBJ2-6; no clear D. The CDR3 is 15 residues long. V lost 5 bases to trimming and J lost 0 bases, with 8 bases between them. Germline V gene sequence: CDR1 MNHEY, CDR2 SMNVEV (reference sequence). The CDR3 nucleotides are TGTGCCAGCAGTCCACGCCTCTCTGGGGCCAACGTCCTGACTTTC. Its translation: CASSPRLSGANVLTF. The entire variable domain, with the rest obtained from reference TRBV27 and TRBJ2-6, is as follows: EAQVTQNPRYLITVTGKKLTVTCSQNMNHEYMSWYRQDPGLGLRQIYYSMNVEVTDKGDVPEGYKVSRKEKRNFPLILESPSPNQTSLYFCASSPRLSGANVLTFGAGSRLTVL.

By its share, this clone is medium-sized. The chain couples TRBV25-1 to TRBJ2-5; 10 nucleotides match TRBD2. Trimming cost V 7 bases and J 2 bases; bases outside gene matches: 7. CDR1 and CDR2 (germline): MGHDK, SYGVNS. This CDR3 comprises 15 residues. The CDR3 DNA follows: TGTGCCAGCATGAAAGCGGGGGGGAAACAAGAGACCCAGTACTTC. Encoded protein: CASMKAGGKQETQYF.

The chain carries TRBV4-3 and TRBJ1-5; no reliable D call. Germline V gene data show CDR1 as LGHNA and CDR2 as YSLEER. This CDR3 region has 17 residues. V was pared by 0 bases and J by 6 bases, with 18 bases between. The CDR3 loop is CASSQDRLVRVGQPQHF. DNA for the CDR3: TGCGCCAGCAGCCAAGATCGGCTTGTCCGGGTGGGTCAGCCCCAGCATTTT.